This record looks at one T cell receptor beta chain sequence and its context. The antigen remains undetermined. The data stem from a study of cytomegalovirus exposure and HLA in healthy donors. On the study more broadly: The roughly 120 validation repertoires, a later analysis reported, used the same platform as the approximately 700 first-cohort repertoires.

The CDR3 contains 13 residues. Germline V gene data show CDR1 as SNHLY and CDR2 as FYNNEI. Trimming removed 7 bases from V and 3 bases from J, with 12 bases in between. Study-wide points: High specificity and sensitivity for cytomegalovirus status were reported for the classifier. According to a later analysis, TCR clusters from the first cohort tended to co-occur in the 100 to 150 validation repertoires. Researchers counted around 160 TCR beta chains as cytomegalovirus-associated.

Some clones are missing from TCRdb's copy, which holds only in-frame ones; the method was immunoSEQ multiplex PCR. Here the sample spans 100,000 to 150,000 clones, 90% to 96% being singletons. This TCR came from a man in his late teens or twenties in good health and CMV-seronegative. Sequencing was performed on PBMCs. This chain connects TRBV2 to TRBJ1-1; no definite D call. The CDR3 protein is CASTLRVHTEAFF. Written as DNA, the CDR3 is TGTGCCAGCACACTTAGAGTGCACACTGAAGCTTTCTTT. The variable domain in full, completed from reference TRBV2 and TRBJ1-1, reads EPEVTQTPSHQVTQMGQEVILRCVPISNHLYFYWYRQILGQKVEFLVSFYNNEISEKSEIFDDQFSVERPDGSNFTLKIRSTKLEDSAMYFCASTLRVHTEAFFGQGTRLTVV.